This TCR beta chain is from a study of T cells after yellow fever vaccination. Study-wide context: Where fractions had low cell numbers, libraries were prepared from them with the SMART-Seq v4 Ultra Low Input RNA kit.

The V end was cut by 1 base, the J end by 0 bases, with 13 bases between. Germline lookup yields CDR1 SGHAT and CDR2 FQNNGV. This CDR3 has 17 amino acids. Only a few counts were recorded for this clonotype. TCRdb re-analysed the 5' RACE reads in MiXCR, keeping a single row per CDR3 protein. The sample consists of a few hundred thousand distinct CDR3 sequences, around 4.9% of them appearing once. The material sequenced was CD4+ T cells sorted from PBMCs, taken on the day of the yellow fever booster vaccination. This sequence originates from a man in his late teens or twenties who received the YFV17D yellow fever vaccine. V gene TRBV11-2 combines with J gene TRBJ1-3; D ambiguous. The CDR3 sequence: CASSLGPPGPSGNTIYF. CDR3 coding DNA: TGTGCCAGCAGCTTAGGTCCGCCCGGTCCCTCTGGAAACACCATATATTTT.